The subject of this entry is one TCR beta chain. The table lists this clonotype with a count of one. Which antigen it targets is not known. The junction departs from the called germline gene at one end, perhaps through a read error. The data were taken from a study of T-cell reconstitution after alpha-beta-depleted transplantation in children (TCRdb year 2016). Regarding the study in general: The study quantitatively tracked T-cell immune reconstitution after TCRalphabeta/CD19-depleted allogeneic hematopoietic cell transplantation in children using TCR repertoire profiling. Findings and caveats that apply to the study as a whole: Over subsequent months, a decline in hyperexpanded clone frequencies was noted, and after one year, T-cell counts and TCRbeta diversity were mostly ascribed to newly produced T cells. The high TCRbeta diversity at day 60 in some patients was ascribed to recipient T cells and intrathymic progenitors that had survived conditioning. The apparently early alphabetaT-cell count recovery about two months after transplant was reportedly dependent on only several hundred rapidly expanded clones derived from non-depleted graft cells.

CDR1 and CDR2 are drawn from the germline V gene (reference sequence): MNHEY, SMNVEV. The CDR3, cysteine through phenylalanine, is 17 amino acids long. Only CDR3 DNA remains: 51 bases, in frame from the first base. Explained via the paper, the treatment or condition label denotes: allogeneic hematopoietic cell transplantation with graft depleted of TCRalphabeta T cells and CD19 B cells. The children who served as transplant recipients had been given grafts of TCRalphabeta/CD19-depleted allogeneic hematopoietic cells. To prepare the library, PCR was applied. Sequenced on an Illumina HiSeq 2500. To normalize quantification of the TCRbeta repertoire, the TCR libraries were built with molecular barcoding that relied on unique molecular identifiers. TCRdb cleaned the public reads at Q25 with fastp, built clones with MiXCR and kept in-frame beta chains. Each entry merges the rows of one CDR3 protein and shows their most common DNA and genes. The sample contains almost 600,000 distinct CDR3 sequences, 27% of them found a single time. Approximately 33% of the sample comes from the top ten.

The rearranged chain carries TRBV27 and TRBJ2-6, and TRBD1 matches 9 of the central bases. Sequenced material: PBMCs, taken before TCRalphabeta/CD19-depleted stem cell transplant. The TCR was taken from a boy younger than two with Wiskott-Aldrich syndrome, due to receive a stem cell transplant. The nucleotides are TGTGCCAGCAGTTTAGGCGACAGGGGGTCTGGGGCCAACGGCCTGACTTTC. This translates into CASSLGDRGSGANGLTF.